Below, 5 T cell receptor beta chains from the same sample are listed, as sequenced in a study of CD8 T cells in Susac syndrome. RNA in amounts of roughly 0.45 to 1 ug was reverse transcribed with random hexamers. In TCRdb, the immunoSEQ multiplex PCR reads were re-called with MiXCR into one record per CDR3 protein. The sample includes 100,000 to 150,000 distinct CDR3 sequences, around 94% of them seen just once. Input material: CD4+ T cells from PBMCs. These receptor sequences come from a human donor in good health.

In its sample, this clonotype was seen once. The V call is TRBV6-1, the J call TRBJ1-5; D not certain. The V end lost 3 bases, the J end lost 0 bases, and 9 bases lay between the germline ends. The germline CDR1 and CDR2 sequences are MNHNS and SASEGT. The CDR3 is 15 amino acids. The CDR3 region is CASSDRWDSNQPQHF. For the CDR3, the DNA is TGTGCCAGCAGTGATAGGTGGGATAGCAATCAGCCCCAGCATTTT.

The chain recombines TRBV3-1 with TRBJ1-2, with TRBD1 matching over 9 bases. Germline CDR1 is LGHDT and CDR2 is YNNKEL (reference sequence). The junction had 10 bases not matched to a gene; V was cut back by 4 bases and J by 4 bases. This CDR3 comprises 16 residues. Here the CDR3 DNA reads TGTGCCAGCAGCCTACCGGGACAGGGCGACGGCTATGGCTACACCTTC. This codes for CASSLPGQGDGYGYTF.

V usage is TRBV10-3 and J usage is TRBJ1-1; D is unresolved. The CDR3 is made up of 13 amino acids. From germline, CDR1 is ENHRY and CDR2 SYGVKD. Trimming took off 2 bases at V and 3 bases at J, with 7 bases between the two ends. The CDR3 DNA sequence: TGTGCCATCAGTGAGACCGGGGACACTGAAGCTTTCTTT. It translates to CAISETGDTEAFF.

CDR3 region: CASSKGDLQGPSTEAFF. Here the CDR3 DNA reads TGCGCCAGCAGCAAAGGGGACCTACAGGGGCCCTCGACTGAAGCTTTCTTT. The V call is TRBV5-1, the J call TRBJ1-1; TRBD1 agrees at 7 bases. There are 17 residues in the CDR3. Germline V gives CDR1 SGHRS, CDR2 YFSETQ. With 4 bases clipped from V and 5 bases from J, the junction kept 17 bases outside the gene matches.

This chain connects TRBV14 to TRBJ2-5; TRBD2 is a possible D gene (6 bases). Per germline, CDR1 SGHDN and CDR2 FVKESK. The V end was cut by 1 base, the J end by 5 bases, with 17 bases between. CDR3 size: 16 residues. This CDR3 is CASSQAFGRFGETQYF. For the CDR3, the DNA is TGTGCCAGCAGCCAAGCTTTCGGGAGATTCGGGGAGACCCAGTACTTC.